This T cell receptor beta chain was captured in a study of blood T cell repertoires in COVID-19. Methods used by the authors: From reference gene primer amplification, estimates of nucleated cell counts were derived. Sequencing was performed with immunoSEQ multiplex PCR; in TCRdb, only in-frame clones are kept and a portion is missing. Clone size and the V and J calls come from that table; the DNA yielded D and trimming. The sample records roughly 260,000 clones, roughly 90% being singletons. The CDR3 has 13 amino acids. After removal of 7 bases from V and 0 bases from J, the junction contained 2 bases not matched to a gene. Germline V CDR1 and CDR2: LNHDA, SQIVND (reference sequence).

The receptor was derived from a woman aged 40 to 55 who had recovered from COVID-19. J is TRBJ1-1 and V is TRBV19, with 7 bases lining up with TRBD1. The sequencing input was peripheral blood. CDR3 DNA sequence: TGTGCCAGTAACAGGGGAATGAACACTGAAGCTTTCTTT. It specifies CASNRGMNTEAFF.